This T cell receptor (beta chain) emerged from a study of T cell changes during pregnancy in multiple sclerosis. The CDR3 contains 16 residues. The ends lost 5 bases at V and 8 bases at J; junction bases unmatched: 13. CDR1 and CDR2 from the germline V gene are SEHNR and FQNEAQ (reference sequence). The protocol was immunoSEQ multiplex PCR, while the TCRdb copy is restricted to in-frame clones and leaves out a portion. The repertoire holds 35,000 or so clones, with 90% to 95% as singletons. The source was CD4+ T cells from peripheral blood mononuclear cells, collected after pregnancy. This TCR was recovered from a female donor with multiple sclerosis, enrolled in a pregnancy study. V gene TRBV7-9 combines with J gene TRBJ1-2; the match to TRBD1 covers 11 bases. CDR3 amino acids: CASSRTGQGDLKGYTF. The CDR3 coding sequence is TGTGCCAGCAGCCGAACGGGACAGGGGGATCTTAAGGGCTACACCTTC.